A single sample gave rise to the 17 T cell receptor beta chains below, sequenced in a study of T cell repertoires in cytomegalovirus infection. Their cognate antigens are unknown. TCRdb itself ran the reads through MiXCR, one entry per CDR3 protein. The sample gives around 430,000 distinct CDR3 sequences, roughly 46% of which show up once; roughly two fifths is in the top ten. Sequences were derived from cultured PBMCs, sampled from culture after CMV antigen stimulation. The receptors stem from a human donor in good health (CMV status not recorded). Some clones in this sample may be carry-over from other donors' samples.

The rearrangement joins TRBV20-1 to TRBJ2-5; D gene unclear. The CDR3 length is 12 residues. V was cut by 0 bases and J by 9 bases, with 11 bases left in between. Germline V gene data show CDR1 as DFQATT and CDR2 as SNEGSKA (reference sequence). The CDR3 bases are TGCAGTGCTAGAGATGGGCCCTCTCCCCAGTACTTC. This codes for CSARDGPSPQYF.

This clonotype has more than one count but fewer than ten. V usage is TRBV12-3 or TRBV12-4 and J usage is TRBJ1-2; D call uncertain. There are 14 residues in the CDR3. Trimming stripped 5 bases from V and 4 bases from J, with 14 bases between. In nucleotides, the CDR3 is TGTGCCAGCAGTCGAGATGCGGGAGGCTATGGCTACACCTTC. Its protein product is CASSRDAGGYGYTF.

The chain links TRBV20-1 to TRBJ1-2, with a tentative D call TRBD1 (5 bases). The CDR3 loop spans 14 amino acids. The V end lost 0 bases, the J end lost 9 bases, and 17 bases lay between the germline ends. Per the germline V gene, CDR1 is DFQATT and CDR2 is SNEGSKA (reference sequence). CDR3 loop: CSARDWDPRFRYTF. As DNA, the CDR3 is TGCAGTGCTAGAGATTGGGACCCGCGGTTCCGCTACACCTTC.

The chain recombines TRBV7-8 with TRBJ1-1; no reliable D call. Germline lookup yields CDR1 SGHVS and CDR2 FQNEAQ. The CDR3 sequence is 11 residues long. V lost 4 bases and J lost 8, with 8 bases in between. This CDR3 reads CASSYTTEAFF. CDR3 nucleotides: TGTGCCAGCAGCTATACGACCGAAGCTTTCTTT.

This clonotype was seen many times. The CDR3 loop is CASSLGGAATEAFF. The CDR3, as DNA: TGTGCCAGCAGCTTAGGGGGGGCGGCCACTGAAGCTTTCTTT. The J gene is TRBJ1-1, the V gene TRBV7-2; D is possibly TRBD1 (6 bases). The CDR3 contains 14 residues. V dropped 1 base and J dropped 4 bases, with 10 bases sitting between them. In germline, CDR1 is SGHTA, CDR2 FQGNSA.

The genes are TRBV6-1 and TRBJ2-7; TRBD2 is a possible D gene (6 bases). V lost 6 bases and J 1 base, leaving 13 bases between the germline ends. Per the germline V gene, CDR1 is MNHNS and CDR2 is SASEGT. The CDR3 is 14 residues long. DNA for the CDR3: TGTGCCAGCAGGCGGGGTTTGGGTTCCTACGAGCAGTACTTC. Translated, it gives CASRRGLGSYEQYF.

This clonotype came up once. This rearrangement joins TRBV11-2 to TRBJ1-2, with D perhaps matching TRBD1 (5 bases). This CDR3 region has 18 residues. From germline, CDR1 is SGHAT and CDR2 FQNNGV. V gave up 5 bases and J gave up 2 bases, with 24 bases separating them. In DNA form, the CDR3 reads TGTGCCAGCAGCGATCGAGGAACCAGGGCGTACCTAAACTATGGCTACACCTTC. Its protein product is CASSDRGTRAYLNYGYTF.

The chain couples TRBV11-2 to TRBJ1-6, with no clear D. Germline V CDR1 and CDR2: SGHAT, FQNNGV. V lost 2 bases and J lost 10, with 12 bases in between. CDR3 length: 14 residues. CDR3 in DNA: TGTGCCAGCAGCTTAATGGCTTCGGGGTCACCCCTCCACTTT. This sequence encodes CASSLMASGSPLHF.

This clonotype was seen only a few times. J is TRBJ1-2 and V is TRBV7-2; 7 bases fit TRBD1. CDR3 length: 13 amino acids. Germline V gene lookup returns CDR1 SGHTA and CDR2 FQGNSA. V lost 3 bases to trimming and J lost 8 bases; unmatched junction nucleotides: 6. The CDR3 here is CASSFVTGDGYTF. CDR3 sequence (DNA): TGTGCCAGCAGCTTTGTTACAGGGGACGGCTACACCTTC.

This clonotype came up once. This may come from a read error, since a much larger clone is one base off. The rearrangement joins TRBV7-2 to TRBJ2-7; 11 bases agree with TRBD2. Germline V gene sequence: CDR1 SGHTA, CDR2 FQGNSA. The CDR3 runs to 16 residues. The junction had 9 bases not matched to a gene; V was cut back by 4 bases and J by 4 bases. CDR3 DNA: TGTGCCAGCAGCTCTATAGCGGGAGGGGACATGTACGAGCAGTACTTC. Translation gives CASSSIAGGDMYEQYF. The whole variable domain, filled in from reference TRBV7-2 and TRBJ2-7, reads GAGVSQSPSNKVTEKGKDVELRCDPISGHTALYWYRQSLGQGLEFLIYFQGNSAPDKSGLPSDRFSAERTGGSVSTLTIQRTQQEDSAVYLCASSSIAGGDMYEQYFGPGTRLTVT.

The rearrangement links TRBV7-2 to TRBJ2-5; D possibly uses TRBD1 or TRBD2 (5 bases each). The CDR3 totals 13 residues. V was trimmed by 3 bases and J by 7 bases, leaving 12 bases between them. CDR1 SGHTA and CDR2 FQGNSA come from the germline V gene. CDR3 amino acids: CASSLRGLGTQYF. For the CDR3, the DNA is TGTGCCAGCAGCTTGAGGGGTCTGGGGACCCAGTACTTC.

This sequence joins TRBV5-1 and TRBJ2-5; the D gene is possibly TRBD2 (5 bases). There are 13 residues in the CDR3. The V end was cut by 2 bases, the J end by 3 bases, with 8 bases between. Germline CDR1 is SGHRS and CDR2 is YFSETQ. In DNA, the CDR3 is TGCGCCAGCAGCTTAGAGGGAGAAGAGACCCAGTACTTC. Residues: CASSLEGEETQYF.

The chain carries TRBV7-2 and TRBJ1-1; weak D call: TRBD1 (5 bases). The germline V and J ends were trimmed by 2 bases and 6 bases, with 13 bases remaining between them. The germline V gene has CDR1 SGHTA and CDR2 FQGNSA. This CDR3 has 14 residues. CDR3 DNA sequence: TGTGCCAGCAGCTTATATGGGGGGTTCTCTGAAGCTTTCTTT. It encodes CASSLYGGFSEAFF.

This clonotype was seen only once. The gene calls are TRBV7-2 and TRBJ2-7, with D possibly matching TRBD1 (6 bases). V lost 4 bases and J 7 bases, leaving 14 bases between the germline ends. CDR3 length: 13 residues. Germline CDR1 and CDR2: SGHTA and FQGNSA. The CDR3 bases are TGTGCCAGCAGCTCGACAGGCAACTTGGAGCAGTACTTC. Translated: CASSSTGNLEQYF.

The chain is built from TRBV7-2 and TRBJ1-5; D unresolved. Germline V gene sequence: CDR1 SGHTA, CDR2 FQGNSA. Trimming left V 5 bases short and J 3 bases short, with 8 bases between. CDR3 length equals 13 residues. The CDR3 nucleotides are TGTGCCAGCAGCCCCGACACCAATCAGCCCCAGCATTTT. This gives the protein CASSPDTNQPQHF.

V is TRBV12-3 or TRBV12-4 and J is TRBJ2-7; D possibly corresponds to TRBD2 (5 bases). Trimming pared 5 bases from V and 3 bases from J, leaving 14 bases between. The CDR3 runs to 14 residues. The CDR3 loop reads CASSLQRLDYEQYF. The CDR3 DNA sequence: TGTGCCAGCAGTCTCCAGCGGTTGGACTACGAGCAGTACTTC.

This clonotype was detected only a few times. V and J are TRBV7-9 and TRBJ2-1; 11 bases fit TRBD2. This CDR3 has 18 amino acids. The V segment lost 2 bases and the J segment 5 bases; nucleotides outside the gene matches: 11. CDR1 and CDR2 (germline): SEHNR, FQNEAQ (reference sequence). The CDR3 region is CASSLPPGLAERDNEQFF. The DNA of the CDR3 is TGTGCCAGCAGCTTACCCCCGGGACTAGCGGAGCGGGACAATGAGCAGTTCTTC.